This entry lists 30 T cell receptor beta chains sequenced from one sample in a study of cytomegalovirus exposure and HLA in healthy donors. Primers included in the PCR were 60 Vbeta and 13 Jbeta primers. Profiling relied on immunoSEQ multiplex PCR, and the TCRdb table lists in-frame clones only, not all of them. Of 100,000 to 150,000 clones in the sample, about 82% were seen once. The sample consisted of PBMCs. The source is a boy under 18 in good health and CMV-seronegative.

The chain links TRBV4-1 to TRBJ2-7; TRBD2 matches at 12 bases. The CDR3 extends over 16 amino acids. Germline CDR1 and CDR2: MGHRA and YSYEKL. The junction had 9 bases not matched to a gene; V was cut back by 2 bases and J by 7 bases. The CDR3 loop reads CASSQWEPSGRGEQYF. In DNA form, the CDR3 reads TGCGCCAGCAGCCAATGGGAACCTAGCGGGAGGGGGGAGCAGTACTTC.

The CDR3 here is CASSEAGQGSGNTIYF. In DNA form, the CDR3 reads TGTGCCAGCAGTGAAGCGGGACAGGGCTCTGGAAACACCATATATTTT. The chain carries TRBV6-1 and TRBJ1-3; 9 bases are shared with TRBD1. From germline, CDR1 is MNHNS and CDR2 SASEGT. Trimming at V came to 0 bases and at J to 0 bases, leaving 0 bases not matched to a gene. The CDR3 is made up of 16 amino acids.

The chain is built from TRBV29-1 and TRBJ2-1, with 12 bases matching TRBD2. J gave up 9 bases and V 6 bases, and 6 bases lay outside the gene matches. The CDR3 length is 13 residues. Germline CDR1 reads SQVTM; CDR2 reads ANQGSEA. CDR3 sequence reads: CSVLRTSGVEQFF. CDR3 nucleotide sequence: TGCAGCGTCCTCCGGACTAGCGGGGTTGAGCAGTTCTTC.

Details on this clone: The junction shows a germline mismatch at one end, possibly a read error. This chain links TRBV4-2 with TRBJ2-3, with D maybe TRBD1 (5 bases). The CDR3 has 14 residues. Looked up from germline, CDR1 is LGHNA and CDR2 is YNFKEQ. The CDR3: CASRPEWVTDTQYF. The CDR3 DNA follows: TGTGCCAGCAGACCTGAGTGGGTGACAGACACGCAGTATTTT.

The chain joins TRBV30 to TRBJ1-4; TRBD1 matches at 7 bases. The CDR3 loop spans 15 amino acids. The ends lost 3 bases at V and 8 bases at J; junction bases unmatched: 12. Germline CDR1 reads GTSNPN; CDR2 reads SVGIG (reference sequence). CDR3 in amino acids: CAWREDRESLEKLFF. In nucleotides, the CDR3 is TGTGCCTGGAGGGAAGACAGGGAATCGCTGGAAAAACTGTTTTTT.

The chain carries TRBV30 and TRBJ1-5; D is perhaps TRBD1 (5 bases). The CDR3 contains 16 residues. The V gene lost 1 base and the J gene lost 2 bases, with 15 bases spanning the gap. The germline V gene encodes CDR1 GTSNPN and CDR2 SVGIG (reference sequence). CDR3 DNA sequence: TGTGCCTGGAGTGCATGGACAATCCCGGGCAATCAGCCCCAGCATTTT. Translation: CAWSAWTIPGNQPQHF. The full variable domain, completed using reference TRBV30 and TRBJ1-5, is SQTIHQWPATLVQPVGSPLSLECTVEGTSNPNLYWYRQAAGRGLQLLFYSVGIGQISSEVPQNLSASRPQDRQFILSSKKLLLSDSGFYLCAWSAWTIPGNQPQHFGDGTRLSIL.

This chain joins TRBV4-1 and TRBJ1-2; D unclear. V lost 1 base to trimming and J lost 7 bases, with 19 bases between them. Per germline, CDR1 MGHRA and CDR2 YSYEKL. The CDR3 totals 16 residues. The CDR3 coding sequence is TGCGCCAGCAGCCAAGGGCCCCTCGGGGAACGGGGTGGCTACACCTTC. This codes for CASSQGPLGERGGYTF.

This CDR3 is CASSHDTSNTEAFF. In DNA, the CDR3 is TGTGCCAGCAGTCACGACACTTCGAACACTGAAGCTTTCTTT. The rearrangement links TRBV6-5 to TRBJ1-1; D gene ambiguous. The CDR3 extends over 14 amino acids. Germline V lookup: CDR1 MNHEY, CDR2 SVGAGI. Trimming shortened V by 5 bases and J by 1 base, and 11 bases separated the two germline ends.

V is TRBV5-1 and J is TRBJ2-1; D is undetermined. The V gene lost 1 base and the J gene lost 5 bases, with 10 bases spanning the gap. From germline, CDR1 is SGHRS and CDR2 YFSETQ. CDR3 length: 14 residues. The CDR3 DNA reads as TGCGCCAGCAGCTTGACGGCAGGCCACAATGAGCAGTTCTTC. This gives the protein CASSLTAGHNEQFF.

The chain joins TRBV30 to TRBJ2-3, with 9 bases matching TRBD2. The CDR3 contains 15 residues. V lost 3 bases and J lost 7; bases outside the gene matches: 11. Looked up from germline, CDR1 is GTSNPN and CDR2 is SVGIG (reference sequence). The CDR3 loop is CAWSGGAGGPYTQYF. The CDR3 DNA sequence: TGTGCCTGGAGCGGGGGGGCGGGAGGGCCATATACGCAGTATTTT.

This chain uses TRBV11-3 with TRBJ2-1, with TRBD1 identical over 7 bases. Looked up from germline, CDR1 is SGHNT and CDR2 is YENEEA. V lost 4 bases, J lost 4 bases, and 1 base stayed unmatched. CDR3 length: 13 residues. For the CDR3, the DNA is TGTGCCAGCAGCTCGACAGGGTACAATGAGCAGTTCTTC. It translates to CASSSTGYNEQFF.

The rearrangement joins TRBV5-1 to TRBJ2-3; TRBD2 matches 10 bases. From germline, CDR1 is SGHRS and CDR2 YFSETQ. With V trimmed by 4 bases and J by 6 bases, 8 bases remained unmatched. This CDR3 comprises 15 residues. CDR3 amino acids: CASSTLAGASDTQYF. DNA for the CDR3: TGCGCCAGCAGCACTCTAGCGGGAGCATCCGATACGCAGTATTTT.

In the case of this clone: Germline and junction disagree at one end, which may indicate a read error. V gene TRBV27 combines with J gene TRBJ2-1, with D possibly matching TRBD2 (6 bases). CDR3 length: 10 residues. Germline lookup yields CDR1 MNHEY and CDR2 SMNVEV (reference sequence). CDR3 in amino acids: CASGGPRVLF. As DNA, the CDR3 is TGTGCCAGTGGAGGGCCGCGAGTTCTCTTC.

CDR3 region: CASSSLAGASYNEQFF. As DNA, the CDR3 is TGTGCCAGCAGCTCCCTAGCGGGAGCATCCTACAATGAGCAGTTCTTC. J is TRBJ2-1 and V is TRBV7-9, with 10 bases identical to TRBD2. Germline assignment: CDR1 SEHNR and CDR2 FQNEAQ (reference sequence). The CDR3 loop spans 16 amino acids. V trimming: 4 bases; J trimming: 1 base; junction bases outside the gene matches: 4.

The chain carries TRBV7-7 and TRBJ2-5; the D gene is possibly TRBD1 (8 bases). CDR3 length equals 15 residues. Germline loops: CDR1 SSHAT, CDR2 FNYEAQ (reference sequence). The V and J ends lost 1 base and 4 bases respectively, with 13 bases between them. The CDR3 sequence is CASSLGTGRGETQYF. The CDR3 nucleotides read TGTGCCAGCAGCTTAGGGACAGGGAGGGGAGAGACCCAGTACTTC.

The chain joins TRBV7-9 to TRBJ1-2; no firm D call. Trimming shortened V by 1 base and J by 1 base, and 19 bases separated the two germline ends. Germline V CDR1 and CDR2: SEHNR, FQNEAQ (reference sequence). This CDR3 comprises 18 residues. The CDR3 here is CASSLDLRSYSGNYGYTF. CDR3 sequence (DNA): TGTGCCAGCAGCTTAGACCTCAGGAGCTACAGCGGTAACTATGGCTACACCTTC.

The chain is built from TRBV4-1 and TRBJ2-3; D not certain. V was shortened by 6 bases and J by 3 bases, with 19 bases between the two germline ends. CDR3 length: 16 amino acids. The V gene's germline CDR1 is MGHRA and CDR2 YSYEKL. The CDR3, as DNA: TGCGCCAGCAGGGAAATCTGGCAGGCTGATACAGATACGCAGTATTTT. This translates into CASREIWQADTDTQYF.

J is TRBJ1-4 and V is TRBV6-5, with D possibly being TRBD1 (5 bases). V lost 2 bases, J lost 4 bases, and 14 bases lay in between. The CDR3 loop spans 16 amino acids. The germline V gene has CDR1 MNHEY and CDR2 SVGAGI. In DNA form, the CDR3 reads TGTGCCAGCAGTTACCGGTCGGGGACTGGTAATGAAAAACTGTTTTTT. Amino acids: CASSYRSGTGNEKLFF.

The chain carries TRBV19 and TRBJ1-5, with D perhaps matching TRBD1 (6 bases). Germline V lookup: CDR1 LNHDA, CDR2 SQIVND (reference sequence). With 1 base removed from V and 3 bases from J, the gap between germline ends came to 10 bases. CDR3 size: 15 residues. The DNA of the CDR3 is TGTGCCAGTAGTATAGGACAGGTTTACAATCAGCCCCAGCATTTT. Encoded protein: CASSIGQVYNQPQHF.

Note on this clone: Other DNA sequences in the same sample also yield this CDR3. The J gene is TRBJ2-3, the V gene TRBV6-5; D is unresolved. Germline V gene data show CDR1 as MNHEY and CDR2 as SVGAGI. Trimming shortened V by 5 bases and J by 4 bases, and 4 bases separated the two germline ends. CDR3 length: 11 amino acids. The chain's CDR3 is CASSLADTQYF. The CDR3 DNA sequence: TGTGCCAGCAGTCTCGCAGATACGCAGTATTTT.

This chain connects TRBV30 to TRBJ1-3, with unresolved D. Trimming removed 5 bases at V and 0 bases at J, with 17 bases between. The CDR3 is made up of 16 amino acids. The V gene's germline CDR1 is GTSNPN and CDR2 SVGIG (reference sequence). The CDR3 sequence is CAWERVGWFSGNTIYF. CDR3 nucleotide sequence: TGTGCCTGGGAGAGGGTAGGGTGGTTCTCTGGAAACACCATATATTTT.

The V call is TRBV19, the J call TRBJ2-1; 12 bases map to TRBD1. Trimming removed 5 bases from V and 1 base from J; junction bases left unmatched: 9. The CDR3 totals 18 residues. Germline V CDR1 and CDR2: LNHDA, SQIVND (reference sequence). The CDR3, as DNA: TGTGCCAGTAGTGCATACGGGACAGGGGGCAGGTCCTACAATGAGCAGTTCTTC. Residues: CASSAYGTGGRSYNEQFF.

V gene TRBV5-1 combines with J gene TRBJ1-5, with TRBD1 as a possible D gene (5 bases). Trimming left V 0 bases short and J 6 bases short, with 7 bases between. The CDR3 loop spans 13 amino acids. From germline, CDR1 is SGHRS and CDR2 YFSETQ. The CDR3 bases are TGCGCCAGCAGCTTGGTTCAGGGTCAGCCCCAGCATTTT. Its translation: CASSLVQGQPQHF.

The chain recombines TRBV5-6 with TRBJ2-3; 9 bases match TRBD2. With V trimmed by 3 bases and J by 4 bases, 12 bases remained unmatched. This CDR3 is 17 amino acids long. The germline gives CDR1 SGHDT, CDR2 YYEEEE. The CDR3, as DNA: TGTGCCAGCAGCTCTAGCCCTAGCGGGGCGTGGGCAGATACGCAGTATTTT. Translation gives CASSSSPSGAWADTQYF.

The genes are TRBV27 and TRBJ2-7, with D unresolved. The CDR3 runs to 12 residues. Germline assignment: CDR1 MNHEY and CDR2 SMNVEV (reference sequence). V gave up 6 bases and J gave up 5 bases, with 11 bases separating them. CDR3 protein: CASSPLGHEQYF. The CDR3 nucleotides are TGTGCCAGCAGCCCCCTGGGCCACGAGCAGTACTTC.

In its sample, this clone was seen once. The J gene is TRBJ2-3, the V gene TRBV25-1; possible D gene TRBD1, 5 bases. Trimming took off 2 bases at V and 5 bases at J, with 11 bases between the two ends. The CDR3 is made up of 14 amino acids. CDR1 MGHDK and CDR2 SYGVNS come from the germline V gene. This CDR3 is CASSEQGLRDTQYF. In DNA form, the CDR3 reads TGTGCCAGCAGTGAACAGGGCCTCCGAGATACGCAGTATTTT.

This rearrangement joins TRBV27 to TRBJ2-1; a possible D gene is TRBD2 (6 bases). The germline V and J ends were trimmed by 6 bases and 9 bases, with 15 bases remaining between them. Germline assignment: CDR1 MNHEY and CDR2 SMNVEV (reference sequence). This CDR3 is built from 13 residues. The DNA of the CDR3 is TGTGCCAGCAGGATACGACTAGGTGGTGAGCAGTTCTTC. This codes for CASRIRLGGEQFF.

V usage is TRBV7-8 and J usage is TRBJ1-6, with D possibly matching TRBD1 (6 bases). The germline V gene encodes CDR1 SGHVS and CDR2 FQNEAQ. CDR3 length: 18 amino acids. Trimming cost V 2 bases and J 5 bases, with 19 bases left between them. For the CDR3, the DNA is TGTGCCAGCAGCTTACAATACCCGGGACACCCGAATAATTCACCCCTCCACTTT. This sequence encodes CASSLQYPGHPNNSPLHF.

CDR3 DNA sequence: TGTGCCAGCAGCAGGACAGCCCCTAACTATGGCTACACCTTC. Residues: CASSRTAPNYGYTF. V gene TRBV9 combines with J gene TRBJ1-2, with D perhaps TRBD1 (6 bases). V was shortened by 4 bases and J by 0 bases, with 10 bases between the two germline ends. Germline V CDR1 and CDR2: SGDLS, YYNGEE. This CDR3 contains 14 residues.

J is TRBJ2-1 and V is TRBV9, with D perhaps matching TRBD2 (5 bases). The CDR3 covers 15 residues. Germline V gene data show CDR1 as SGDLS and CDR2 as YYNGEE. The V end was cut by 4 bases, the J end by 2 bases, with 13 bases between. The CDR3 region has the DNA TGTGCCAGCAGCCCGGACTCGGAGACCTACAATGAGCAGTTCTTC. The encoded protein is CASSPDSETYNEQFF.